This TCR beta chain stems from a study of T cells in Graves' hyperthyroidism and ophthalmopathy. It was RNA transcripts that yielded the amplified TCR beta CDR3 regions. When the TCR CDR3 underwent first-round RT-PCR, the HTBI primer set was used. TCRdb passed the multiplex PCR reads through MiXCR, listing each CDR3 protein once. The table has about 350,000 distinct CDR3 sequences, over 11% seen once. This clonotype came up a few times. The CDR3 is made up of 15 amino acids. The V end lost 6 bases, the J end lost 5 bases, and 20 bases lay between the germline ends. CDR1 and CDR2 (germline): MNHEY, SMNVEV (reference sequence).

Sample: blood. This sequence originates from a young woman with Graves' hyperthyroidism. The gene calls are TRBV27 and TRBJ2-7; D possibly corresponds to TRBD1 (6 bases). The CDR3 DNA follows: TGTGCCAGCAGCCAGACCCCAGGGGCGCGGAACGAGCAGTACTTC. Protein product: CASSQTPGARNEQYF.